This T cell receptor (beta chain) originates from a study of blood T cells in healthy people across ages. This clonotype was found a few times. This CDR3 is 15 amino acids long. Per germline, CDR1 LGHDT and CDR2 YNNKEL (reference sequence). V lost 0 bases to trimming and J lost 5 bases; unmatched junction nucleotides: 5. Together with a sample-barcoded 5' primer, a J-beta primer mix was included in a second PCR lasting about 7 to 11 cycles. TCRdb recomputed calls from the 5' RACE reads with MiXCR, one row per CDR3 protein. The data contain about 640,000 distinct CDR3 sequences, 58% of them singletons. PBMCs numbering at least 7 million were isolated per sample.

The material sequenced was blood. The receptor was derived from a man in his fifties or sixties in good health. The V call is TRBV3-1, the J call TRBJ1-2; 8 bases align to TRBD1. CDR3 in amino acids: CASSQERRGLYGYTF. The CDR3 coding sequence is TGTGCCAGCAGCCAAGAACGCAGGGGGCTTTATGGCTACACCTTC.